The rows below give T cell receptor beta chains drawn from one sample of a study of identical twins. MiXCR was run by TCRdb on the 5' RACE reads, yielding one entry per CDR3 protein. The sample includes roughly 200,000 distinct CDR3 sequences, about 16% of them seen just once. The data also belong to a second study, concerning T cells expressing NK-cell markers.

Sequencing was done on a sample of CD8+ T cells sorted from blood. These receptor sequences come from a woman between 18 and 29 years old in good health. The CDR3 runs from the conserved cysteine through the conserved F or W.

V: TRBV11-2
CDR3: CASSFLKGQGINEQFF

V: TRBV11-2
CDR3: CASSPGTGGYGYTF

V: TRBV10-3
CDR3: CAIRGVLAGARTDTQYF

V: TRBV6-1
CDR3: CASSEGFGRDEQFF

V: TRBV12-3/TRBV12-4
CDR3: CASKQWGDIERAWELFF

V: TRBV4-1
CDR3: CASRDEQFF

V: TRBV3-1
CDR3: CASSQGTGNYEQYF

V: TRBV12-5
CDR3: CASGGLADEQFF

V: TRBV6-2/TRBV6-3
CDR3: CASSPGTSSETQYF

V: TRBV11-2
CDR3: CASSSWTSRGAGELFF

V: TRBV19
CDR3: CASSIARDYGYTF

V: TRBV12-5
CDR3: CASVLAGGRETQYF

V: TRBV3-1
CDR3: CASSQDWSSGGDYNEQFF

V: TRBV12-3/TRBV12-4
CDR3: CASSPPRGGIGELFF

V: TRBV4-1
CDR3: CASSQEGLAMSEQFF

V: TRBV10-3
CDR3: CAISEASILYTQYF

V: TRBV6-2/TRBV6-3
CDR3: CASSPTPGPAQYF

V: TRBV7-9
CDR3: CASSSMSLDYYNEQFF

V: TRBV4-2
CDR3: CASSPEERGGVYNEQFF

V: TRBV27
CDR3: CASSFRDRAHEQYF

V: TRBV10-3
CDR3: CAISWGLRDTDTQYF

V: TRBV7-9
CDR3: CASSSSGQMNTEAFF

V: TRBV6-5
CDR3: CASSYSTAYSGNTIYF

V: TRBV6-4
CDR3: CASSDRGRGSTDTQYF

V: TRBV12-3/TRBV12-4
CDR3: CASGSGTYEQYF

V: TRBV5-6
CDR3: CASSYGRHEQYF

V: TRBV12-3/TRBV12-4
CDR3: CASNPRPGAGATDTQYF

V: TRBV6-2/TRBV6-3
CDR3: CASSPSVISPNEQFF

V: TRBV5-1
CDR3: CASSLELQYNEQFF

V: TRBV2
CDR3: CASQGLAVYNEQFF

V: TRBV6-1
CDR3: CATSISESSYEQYF

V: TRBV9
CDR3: CASSAVGGASSTDTQYF

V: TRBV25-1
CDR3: CASTPGVRNTEAFF

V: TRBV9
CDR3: CASSPTEVGWDEQFF

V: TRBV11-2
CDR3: CASSLEPLDRVHEQYF

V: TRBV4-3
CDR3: CASSQSPHLVGSSETQYF

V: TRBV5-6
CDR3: CASGAGRNEQFF

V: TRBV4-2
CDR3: CASSQEPLNTGELFF

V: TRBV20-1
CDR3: CSAADGTQGDTQYF

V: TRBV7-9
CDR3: CASSLGANEQYF

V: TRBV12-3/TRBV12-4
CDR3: CASSNPGTTEAFF

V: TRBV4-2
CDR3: CASSHELAPQRVLAKNIQYF